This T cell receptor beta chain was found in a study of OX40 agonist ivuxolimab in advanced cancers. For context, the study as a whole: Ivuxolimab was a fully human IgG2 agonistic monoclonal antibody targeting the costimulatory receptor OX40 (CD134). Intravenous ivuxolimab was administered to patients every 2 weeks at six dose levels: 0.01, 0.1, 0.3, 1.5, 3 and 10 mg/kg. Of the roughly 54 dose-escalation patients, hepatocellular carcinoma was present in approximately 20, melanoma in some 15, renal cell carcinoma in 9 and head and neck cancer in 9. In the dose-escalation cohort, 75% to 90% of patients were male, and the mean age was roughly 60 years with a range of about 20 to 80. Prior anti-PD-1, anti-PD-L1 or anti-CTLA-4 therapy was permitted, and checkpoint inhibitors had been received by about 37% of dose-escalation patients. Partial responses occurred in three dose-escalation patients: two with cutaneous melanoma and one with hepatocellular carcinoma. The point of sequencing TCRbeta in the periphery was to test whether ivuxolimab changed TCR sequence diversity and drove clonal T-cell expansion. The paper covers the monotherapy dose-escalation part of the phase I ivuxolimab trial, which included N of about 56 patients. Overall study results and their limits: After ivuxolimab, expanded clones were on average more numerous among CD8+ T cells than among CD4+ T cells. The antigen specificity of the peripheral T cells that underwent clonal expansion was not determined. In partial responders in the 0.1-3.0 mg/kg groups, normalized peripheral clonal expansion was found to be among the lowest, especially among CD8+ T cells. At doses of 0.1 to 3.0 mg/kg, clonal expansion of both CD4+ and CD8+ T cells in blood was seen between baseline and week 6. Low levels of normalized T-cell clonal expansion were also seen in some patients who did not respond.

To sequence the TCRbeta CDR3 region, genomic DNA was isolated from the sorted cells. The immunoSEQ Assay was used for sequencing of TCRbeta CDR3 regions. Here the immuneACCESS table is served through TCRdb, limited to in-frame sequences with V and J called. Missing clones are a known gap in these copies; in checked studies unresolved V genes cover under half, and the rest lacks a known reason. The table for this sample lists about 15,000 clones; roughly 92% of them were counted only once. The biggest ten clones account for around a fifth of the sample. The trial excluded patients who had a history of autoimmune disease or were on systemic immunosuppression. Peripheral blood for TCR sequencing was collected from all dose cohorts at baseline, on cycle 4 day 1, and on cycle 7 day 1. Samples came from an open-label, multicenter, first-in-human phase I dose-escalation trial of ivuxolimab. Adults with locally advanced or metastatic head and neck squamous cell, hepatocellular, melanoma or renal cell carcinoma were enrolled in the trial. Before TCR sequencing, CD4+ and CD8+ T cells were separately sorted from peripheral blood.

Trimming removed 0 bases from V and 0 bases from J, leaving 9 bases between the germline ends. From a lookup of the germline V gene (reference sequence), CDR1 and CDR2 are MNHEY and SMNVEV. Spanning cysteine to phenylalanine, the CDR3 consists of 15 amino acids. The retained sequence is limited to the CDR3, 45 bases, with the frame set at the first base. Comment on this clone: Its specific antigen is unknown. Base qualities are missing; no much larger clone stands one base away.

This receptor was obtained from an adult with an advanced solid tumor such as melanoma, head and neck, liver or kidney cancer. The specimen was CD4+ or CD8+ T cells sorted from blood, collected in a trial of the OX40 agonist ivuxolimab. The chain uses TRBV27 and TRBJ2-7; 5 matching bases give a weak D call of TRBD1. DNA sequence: TGTGCCAGCAGTTTATCAGGGGTCCTCTCCTACGAGCAGTACTTC. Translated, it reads CASSLSGVLSYEQYF.